This TCR beta chain stems from a study of T cells after yellow fever vaccination. For the study at large: Preparation of fractions with low cell numbers was performed using SMART-Seq v4 Ultra Low Input.

Germline V CDR1 and CDR2: SGHTA, FQGNSA. This CDR3 is built from 15 residues. The V end lost 2 bases, the J end lost 3 bases, and 10 bases lay between the germline ends. Broader study findings: The secondary T-cell response peaked on day 5, not day 15, but was weaker. Most clones from primary vaccination resurfaced after the booster (around 97% CD4, over 75% CD8).

A 5'RACE template-switching step, the method used to make TCR cDNA, added a universal primer site and UMIs. TCRdb re-called the 5' RACE reads through MiXCR, storing one row per CDR3 protein. Among about 130,000 distinct CDR3 sequences listed, more than 6% were seen once. This clonotype was counted ten times or more. Antigen specificity is unknown. The genes are TRBV7-2 and TRBJ2-2; TRBD2 might be the D (5 bases). Sequencing used CD4+ T cells sorted from PBMCs, obtained 10 to 11 days after the first yellow fever vaccination. The sequence was collected from a man in his late teens or twenties who received the YFV17D yellow fever vaccine. The CDR3 DNA follows: TGTGCCAGCAGCTTATCCGGGGTGGACACCGGGGAGCTGTTTTTT. Translated, it gives CASSLSGVDTGELFF.